This T cell receptor (beta chain) was retrieved from a study of CD8+ T cells in alopecia areata. Study-wide context: Tofacitinib was taken orally by treated patients, and the dose was 5 to 10 mg twice daily. Tofacitinib therapy took 6 to 18 months; 6 months off drug came after.

This clone was seen only a few times. Reverse transcription of extracted RNA yielded cDNA, which provided the sequencing template. Profiling relied on immunoSEQ multiplex PCR, and the TCRdb table lists in-frame clones only, not all of them. The profile covers 150,000 to 200,000 clones, with 50% to 75% appearing a single time and under 15% taken by the ten largest. The TCR comes from a human donor with alopecia areata. Sequenced here: CD4+ T cells sorted from blood, sampled at week 0.

The CDR3 loop is CASSDRGSETQYF. CDR3 bases: TGTGCCAGCAGCGACAGGGGATCAGAGACCCAGTACTTC. This sequence joins TRBV2 and TRBJ2-5; TRBD1 matches at 8 bases. Trimming took 6 bases from V and 4 from J; bases not matched to a gene: 4. CDR3 length equals 13 residues. From germline, CDR1 is SNHLY and CDR2 FYNNEI.